This entry lists 8 T cell receptor beta chains sequenced from one sample in a study of T-cell memory formation after mild COVID-19. Via MiXCR, TCRdb re-called the 5' RACE reads, giving one row per CDR3 protein. Of roughly 500,000 distinct CDR3 sequences listed, around 21% are singletons. Sequenced input: PBMCs or a T cell subset sorted from them (not recorded which). These receptor sequences come from an adult woman who had mild COVID-19 (a few samples of this study predate the infection). Cell type and time point are not known.

The chain uses TRBV2 and TRBJ2-7; TRBD1 aligns across 7 bases. The ends lost 0 bases at V and 3 bases at J; junction bases unmatched: 8. Per germline, CDR1 SNHLY and CDR2 FYNNEI. This CDR3 has 16 residues. The CDR3 DNA reads TGTGCCAGCAGTGAAGCGCTTCAGGGGGTTCTCTACGAGCAGTACTTC. Translating it yields CASSEALQGVLYEQYF.

The chain links TRBV12-3 or TRBV12-4 to TRBJ1-2; D might be TRBD1 (6 bases). V lost 4 bases, J lost 7 bases, and 13 bases lay in between. CDR3 size: 13 residues. The CDR3 DNA reads as TGTGCCAGCAGTTCACAGGGTCACGTTGGCTACACCTTC. It encodes CASSSQGHVGYTF.

The table lists this clonotype with a few counts. The CDR3 DNA follows: TGTGCCAGCAGTAAGGTGTGGACCGGGGAGCTGTTTTTT. Encoded protein: CASSKVWTGELFF. The V gene is TRBV6-5, the J gene TRBJ2-2; D remains ambiguous. Trimming left V 5 bases short and J 5 bases short, with 9 bases between. The germline V gene encodes CDR1 MNHEY and CDR2 SVGAGI. The CDR3 is 13 residues long.

The table lists this clonotype with a few counts. The chain employs TRBV12-3 or TRBV12-4 and TRBJ2-1; 11 positions match TRBD2. CDR3 length: 14 residues. Trimming cost V 5 bases and J 8 bases; bases outside gene matches: 5. CDR3: CASSTSGSGHEQFF. The CDR3 DNA sequence: TGTGCCAGCAGTACTAGCGGGAGTGGACATGAGCAGTTCTTC.

This clonotype has ten or more counts. This chain links TRBV30 with TRBJ2-3, with D possibly being TRBD1 or TRBD2 (5 bases each). CDR3 length equals 15 residues. Trimming left V 4 bases short and J 5 bases short, with 19 bases between. Germline loops: CDR1 GTSNPN, CDR2 SVGIG (reference sequence). The CDR3 here is CAWKNGGTDGDTQYF. The CDR3 DNA reads as TGTGCCTGGAAAAATGGTGGGACCGACGGAGATACGCAGTATTTT.

This clonotype was detected a few times. V and J are TRBV12-3 or TRBV12-4 and TRBJ2-5; D may correspond to TRBD1 or TRBD2 (5 bases each). Trimming left V 3 bases short and J 5 bases short, with 22 bases between. This CDR3 region has 17 residues. Here the CDR3 DNA reads TGTGCCAGCAGTTTCTTACCGGGACCTAGATCGGGGGAGACCCAGTACTTC. Residues: CASSFLPGPRSGETQYF.

The table lists this clonotype with a few counts. The V gene is TRBV6-2 or TRBV6-3, the J gene TRBJ2-7; D call uncertain. Trimming took off 2 bases at V and 0 bases at J, with 5 bases between the two ends. The CDR3 totals 13 residues. Per germline, CDR1 MNHEY and CDR2 SVGEGT. CDR3: CASSYPSSYEQYF. CDR3 DNA: TGTGCCAGCAGTTACCCCAGCTCCTACGAGCAGTACTTC.

The V and J genes are TRBV5-1 and TRBJ2-1, with 7 nucleotides matching TRBD2. This CDR3 spans 16 amino acids. Germline CDR1 is SGHRS and CDR2 is YFSETQ. Losses at the gene ends were 4 bases for V and 0 bases for J; bases not matched to a gene: 7. CDR3 nucleotides: TGCGCCAGCAGCGAACTAGCGCGGAGCTCCTACAATGAGCAGTTCTTC. It codes for CASSELARSSYNEQFF.